Below, 26 T cell receptor beta chains from the same sample are listed, as sequenced in a study of blood T cell repertoires in COVID-19. Sequencing was performed with immunoSEQ multiplex PCR; in TCRdb, only in-frame clones are kept and a portion is missing. The sample yields 250,000 to 300,000 clones, 80% to 90% seen once. Sequencing was carried out using peripheral blood. The receptors derive from a woman between 65 and 79 years old with COVID-19, enrolled during active disease.

This chain joins TRBV6-5 and TRBJ2-1; D might be TRBD1 (5 bases). CDR1 is MNHEY and CDR2 is SVGAGI in the germline V gene. The length of the CDR3 is 15 residues. The V and J ends lost 6 bases and 5 bases respectively, with 17 bases between them. CDR3 DNA sequence: TGTGCCAGCAGCCAACCAGGGTGGGTGAACAATGAGCAGTTCTTC. Protein product: CASSQPGWVNNEQFF.

The rearrangement links TRBV5-1 to TRBJ1-3, with a weak D call TRBD1 (6 bases). Germline CDR1 SGHRS, CDR2 YFSETQ. The CDR3 has 16 residues. Between the trimmed V and J ends, which lost 1 base and 0 bases, there was a span of 11 bases. CDR3 coding DNA: TGCGCCAGCAGCTTGCAGGGGACAAGCTCTGGAAACACCATATATTTT. Protein: CASSLQGTSSGNTIYF.

The chain carries TRBV6-5 and TRBJ2-3; possible D gene TRBD1, 6 bases. Deletions cut 6 bases from V and 0 bases from J, with 10 bases between. Germline V gene lookup returns CDR1 MNHEY and CDR2 SVGAGI. The CDR3 totals 14 residues. The CDR3 DNA is TGTGCCAGCAGCCCGACAGGAAGCACAGATACGCAGTATTTT. Encoded protein: CASSPTGSTDTQYF.

This clone came up once. The rearrangement joins TRBV5-1 to TRBJ2-3; possible D gene TRBD2, 6 bases. Trimming stripped 0 bases from V and 2 bases from J, with 16 bases between. The CDR3 loop spans 17 amino acids. The germline CDR1 and CDR2 sequences are SGHRS and YFSETQ. CDR3 bases: TGCGCCAGCAGCTTGGGGGAGGAGGCTAGCTTCACAGATACGCAGTATTTT. As protein: CASSLGEEASFTDTQYF.

The genes are TRBV29-1 and TRBJ2-7; 10 bases match TRBD1. Germline V gene sequence: CDR1 SQVTM, CDR2 ANQGSEA. After removal of 6 bases from V and 4 bases from J, the junction contained 9 bases not matched to a gene. The CDR3 has 14 residues. The CDR3 bases are TGCAGCGTGATACCGGGACAGGGGTGGTACGAGCAGTACTTC. This gives the protein CSVIPGQGWYEQYF.

This rearrangement joins TRBV24-1 to TRBJ2-2; 8 positions agree with TRBD2. The CDR3 covers 16 residues. Germline CDR1 is KGHDR and CDR2 is SFDVKD. Germline trimming cut 5 bases from V and 4 bases from J; bases unmatched to any gene: 8. CDR3 protein: CATSGFLGLGTGELFF. Here the CDR3 DNA reads TGTGCCACCAGTGGGTTCCTGGGACTAGGCACCGGGGAGCTGTTTTTT.

This clone was detected once. This chain uses TRBV11-3 with TRBJ1-1; a possible D gene is TRBD1 (5 bases). In germline, CDR1 is SGHNT, CDR2 YENEEA. The CDR3 totals 16 residues. V lost 5 bases and J lost 0, with 16 bases in between. CDR3 residues: CASSRGGSDLNTEAFF. CDR3 nucleotides: TGTGCCAGCAGCCGGGGGGGATCGGATCTGAACACTGAAGCTTTCTTT. The full variable domain, rest sourced from reference TRBV11-3 and TRBJ1-1, is EAGVVQSPRYKIIEKKQPVAFWCNPISGHNTLYWYLQNLGQGPELLIRYENEEAVDDSQLPKDRFSAERLKGVDSTLKIQPAELGDSAVYLCASSRGGSDLNTEAFFGQGTRLTVV.

The rearrangement links TRBV7-9 to TRBJ2-7; a weak D match, TRBD1 (5 bases). The CDR3 runs to 14 residues. Germline V gene lookup returns CDR1 SEHNR and CDR2 FQNEAQ (reference sequence). The ends were cut back, 5 bases at V and 1 base at J, with 12 bases in the middle. Here the CDR3 reads CASSPPQGSYEQYF. For the CDR3, the DNA is TGTGCCAGCAGCCCCCCGCAGGGATCCTACGAGCAGTACTTC.

This chain joins TRBV6-6 and TRBJ2-3; 7 nucleotides match TRBD2. CDR3 size: 14 residues. Germline CDR1 reads MNHNY; CDR2 reads SVGAGI (reference sequence). Trimming took 5 bases from V and 0 from J; bases not matched to a gene: 2. CDR3 DNA sequence: TGTGCCAGCAGTCAGCGGGGTAGCACAGATACGCAGTATTTT. Protein sequence: CASSQRGSTDTQYF.

The chain is built from TRBV5-1 and TRBJ2-1, with 10 positions matching TRBD2. After removal of 4 bases from V and 7 bases from J, the junction contained 8 bases not matched to a gene. The CDR3 extends over 15 amino acids. Germline values: CDR1 SGHRS, CDR2 YFSETQ. CDR3 residues: CASSRGSGGENEQFF. In nucleotides, the CDR3 is TGCGCCAGCAGCCGCGGAAGCGGGGGGGAGAATGAGCAGTTCTTC.

This chain links TRBV19 with TRBJ1-3; no clear D gene. CDR3 length: 14 residues. V was cut by 5 bases and J by 1 base, with 9 bases left in between. The germline CDR1 and CDR2 sequences are LNHDA and SQIVND (reference sequence). The CDR3 DNA follows: TGTGCCAGTAGTCCCGGCGGGTCTGGAAACACCATATATTTT. Translated, it gives CASSPGGSGNTIYF.

The J gene is TRBJ1-5, the V gene TRBV5-1, with a tentative D call TRBD1 (6 bases). The V and J ends lost 4 bases and 7 bases respectively, with 15 bases between them. Germline values: CDR1 SGHRS, CDR2 YFSETQ. The CDR3 is 14 amino acids. The CDR3 sequence is CASSPTGKGQPQHF. In nucleotides, the CDR3 is TGCGCCAGCAGCCCCACAGGGAAAGGCCAGCCCCAGCATTTT.

The chain uses TRBV7-2 and TRBJ1-1, with 7 bases aligning to TRBD1. The CDR3 loop spans 16 amino acids. CDR1 is SGHTA, CDR2 FQGNSA, per germline. J gave up 1 base and V 6 bases, and 11 bases lay outside the gene matches. DNA of the CDR3: TGTGCCAGCAGTCCAAAATCCGGGACAGCGAACACTGAAGCTTTCTTT. Translation gives CASSPKSGTANTEAFF.

The V call is TRBV4-2, the J call TRBJ1-4; D is possibly TRBD1 (5 bases). Germline V gives CDR1 LGHNA, CDR2 YNFKEQ. The CDR3 sequence is 15 residues long. Trimming stripped 1 base from V and 8 bases from J, with 14 bases between. In nucleotides, the CDR3 is TGTGCCAGCAGCCAAGTTCCGGACCCAGGGGAAAAACTGTTTTTT. Its translation: CASSQVPDPGEKLFF.

This chain links TRBV2 with TRBJ1-6; 10 nucleotides align to TRBD1. V was clipped by 6 bases and J by 10 bases; unmatched bases: 6. The CDR3 extends over 14 amino acids. Looked up from germline, CDR1 is SNHLY and CDR2 is FYNNEI. The CDR3 coding sequence is TGTGCCAGCAGACCCGACAGGGGGCAATCACCCCTCCACTTT. It codes for CASRPDRGQSPLHF.

The CDR3 nucleotides read TGCGCCAGCAGCCACGGACTAGCGGGGAAATCCTACGAGCAGTACTTC. It codes for CASSHGLAGKSYEQYF. The chain couples TRBV5-1 to TRBJ2-7, with TRBD2 matching 12 bases. Germline CDR1 is SGHRS and CDR2 is YFSETQ. J lost 1 base, V lost 4 bases, and 6 bases had no gene match. This CDR3 spans 16 amino acids.

The rearrangement links TRBV28 to TRBJ1-1; 9 nucleotides align to TRBD1. CDR1 is MDHEN, CDR2 SYDVKM, per germline. Trimming at V came to 6 bases and at J to 4 bases, leaving 6 bases not matched to a gene. The CDR3 totals 14 residues. The CDR3 nucleotides are TGTGCCAGCAGCTCCGGGACAGGGAGCACTGAAGCTTTCTTT. Amino acid sequence: CASSSGTGSTEAFF.

This chain uses TRBV4-3 with TRBJ2-1; no definite D call. This CDR3 comprises 15 residues. Germline V gives CDR1 LGHNA, CDR2 YSLEER. V was shortened by 0 bases and J by 4 bases, with 10 bases between the two germline ends. For the CDR3, the DNA is TGCGCCAGCAGCCAAGATCGAACGCGATACAATGAGCAGTTCTTC. It specifies CASSQDRTRYNEQFF.

V and J are TRBV5-6 and TRBJ2-1, with a weak D call TRBD2 (5 bases). Looked up from germline, CDR1 is SGHDT and CDR2 is YYEEEE. V gave up 2 bases and J gave up 6 bases, with 12 bases separating them. The CDR3 is 14 residues long. The CDR3 spells CASSFLGGGNEQFF. CDR3 DNA: TGTGCCAGCAGCTTCCTCGGAGGTGGCAATGAGCAGTTCTTC.

The chain employs TRBV29-1 and TRBJ1-1, with D maybe TRBD1 (5 bases). Looked up from germline, CDR1 is SQVTM and CDR2 is ANQGSEA. Trimming took 4 bases from V and 0 from J, leaving 9 bases between them. CDR3 length: 13 amino acids. CDR3 sequence reads: CSVGQILNTEAFF. CDR3 in DNA: TGCAGCGTTGGACAGATTTTGAACACTGAAGCTTTCTTT.

The chain recombines TRBV5-1 with TRBJ2-2, with D perhaps TRBD1 (6 bases). CDR1 is SGHRS, CDR2 YFSETQ, per germline. The CDR3 is 14 residues long. V lost 2 bases, J lost 4 bases, and 9 bases lay in between. In nucleotides, the CDR3 is TGCGCCAGCAGCTTTATCAGGGGCACCGGGGAGCTGTTTTTT. Translation: CASSFIRGTGELFF.

DNA of the CDR3: TGTGCCAGCAGCTTAGCAGTGGGTCAGGGGAGAGGAGCTGCTAACTATGGCTACACCTTC. Its translation is CASSLAVGQGRGAANYGYTF. The chain uses TRBV11-3 and TRBJ1-2; a possible D gene is TRBD1 (6 bases). The V end was cut by 1 base, the J end by 0 bases, with 24 bases between. The germline V gene has CDR1 SGHNT and CDR2 YENEEA. The CDR3 spans 20 residues. The whole variable domain, remainder taken from reference TRBV11-3 and TRBJ1-2, is EAGVVQSPRYKIIEKKQPVAFWCNPISGHNTLYWYLQNLGQGPELLIRYENEEAVDDSQLPKDRFSAERLKGVDSTLKIQPAELGDSAVYLCASSLAVGQGRGAANYGYTFGSGTRLTVV.

With respect to this clone: The identical CDR3 is also encoded by other nucleotide sequences in the sample. The genes are TRBV11-2 and TRBJ2-7; D possibly corresponds to TRBD1 (6 bases). The V gene's germline CDR1 is SGHAT and CDR2 FQNNGV. This CDR3 has 15 amino acids. Trimming removed 0 bases from V and 0 bases from J, with 9 bases in between. CDR3 sequence reads: CASSLDRGSSYEQYF. The CDR3 bases are TGTGCCAGCAGCTTAGATAGGGGGTCCTCCTACGAGCAGTACTTC.

This chain joins TRBV6-2 or TRBV6-3 and TRBJ1-4, with 12 bases fitting TRBD1. CDR1 MNHEY and CDR2 SVGEGT come from the germline V gene. The CDR3 covers 19 residues. The junction had 15 bases not matched to a gene; V was cut back by 2 bases and J by 8 bases. The CDR3 sequence is CASSYVFGDRGREKEKLFF. CDR3 in DNA: TGTGCCAGCAGTTACGTATTTGGGGACAGGGGGCGCGAAAAAGAAAAACTGTTTTTT.

This rearrangement joins TRBV7-2 to TRBJ2-5; no reliable D call. CDR3 length: 12 amino acids. Trimming shortened V by 6 bases and J by 2 bases, and 7 bases separated the two germline ends. The germline V gene encodes CDR1 SGHTA and CDR2 FQGNSA. The CDR3 nucleotides are TGTGCCAGCAGTTCCCCACAAGAGACCCAGTACTTC. Protein product: CASSSPQETQYF.

This chain links TRBV5-4 with TRBJ2-7, with D possibly being TRBD2 (6 bases). The CDR3 loop spans 13 amino acids. V was pared by 5 bases and J by 2 bases, with 11 bases between. Germline V gene data show CDR1 as SGHNT and CDR2 as YYREEE (reference sequence). CDR3 DNA sequence: TGTGCCAGCAGACCTTGGGGGGCCTACGAGCAGTACTTC. The encoded protein is CASRPWGAYEQYF.